This T cell receptor beta chain is from a study of blood T cell repertoires in COVID-19. Study information: Both acute and convalescent COVID-19 samples were obtained from the United States, Italy and Spain. PBMCs, B-cell-depleted T cells, or T cells were the source of the cDNA or gDNA that made up the material.

Unmatched junction bases numbered 4, after V lost 4 bases and J lost 2 bases. CDR1 SGHRS and CDR2 YFSETQ come from the germline V gene. The CDR3 totals 15 residues. How the authors handled the data: It was from reference gene primer amplification that nucleated cell counts were estimated. Produced via immunoSEQ multiplex PCR; TCRdb's table is partial and in-frame only. D and trimming come from the DNA, and the V and J calls and clone size come from that table. The repertoire has about 440,000 clones, more than 85% of them found once; the top ten carry about 4.5%. This chain links TRBV5-1 with TRBJ2-5, with 11 bases that match TRBD2. The receptor was derived from a woman aged 25 to 39 with acute or convalescent COVID-19. Sequences were obtained from peripheral blood. CDR3 sequence: CASSASGGPQETQYF. For the CDR3, the DNA is TGCGCCAGCAGCGCTAGCGGGGGGCCACAAGAGACCCAGTACTTC.